These 23 T cell receptor beta chains came from one sample sequenced in a study of shared clonotypes between healthy human individuals. Clones were sequenced by immunoSEQ multiplex PCR, and TCRdb holds only the in-frame ones, with some missing. The sample includes about 520,000 clones, more than 75% seen only once; the top ten take approximately 12%. Sequencing used PBMCs. The receptors were sampled from a middle-aged woman in good health. Some clones in this sample may be carry-over from other donors' samples.

The J gene is TRBJ2-7, the V gene TRBV9, with 11 bases fitting TRBD2. The germline V gene has CDR1 SGDLS and CDR2 YYNGEE. J lost 2 bases, V lost 2 bases, and 3 bases had no gene match. CDR3 length equals 15 residues. Here the CDR3 reads CASSVGLAEAYEQYF. The CDR3 bases are TGTGCCAGCAGCGTGGGACTAGCGGAGGCCTACGAGCAGTACTTC.

This chain links TRBV2 with TRBJ1-2; D might be TRBD1 (6 bases). The CDR3 is made up of 14 amino acids. V dropped 6 bases and J dropped 1 base, with 12 bases sitting between them. Germline V gene sequence: CDR1 SNHLY, CDR2 FYNNEI. The CDR3 DNA sequence: TGTGCCAGCAGACGAATACAGGGTAACTATGGCTACACCTTC. This codes for CASRRIQGNYGYTF.

For the CDR3, the DNA is TGTGCCAGCAGCTTAACCCCTGACCGCCAGGGGCCAAATCAGCCCCAGCATTTT. Its translation: CASSLTPDRQGPNQPQHF. The chain has TRBV7-3 and TRBJ1-5; TRBD1 is a possible D gene (6 bases). V was trimmed by 0 bases and J by 4 bases, leaving 19 bases between them. The CDR3 sequence is 18 residues long. From germline, CDR1 is SGHTA and CDR2 FQGTGA.

Regarding this clone: It is likely a read error: a sequence one base away is far more abundant. The conserved final phenylalanine or tryptophan is absent from the CDR3, which likely points to a read error. The CDR3 DNA follows: TGCAGCGTGTCGCGACAGGGCGCAGCTTTCCTT. Amino acid sequence: CSVSRQGAAFL. V usage is TRBV29-1 and J usage is TRBJ1-1; 7 nucleotides match TRBD1. Germline V gene lookup returns CDR1 SQVTM and CDR2 ANQGSEA. The trim removed 6 bases at V and 10 bases at J, leaving 8 bases unmatched. This CDR3 is 11 amino acids long.

The sample holds one count of this clone. The chain couples TRBV9 to TRBJ2-3; 9 bases match TRBD2. V trimming: 3 bases; J trimming: 4 bases; junction bases outside the gene matches: 9. There are 16 residues in the CDR3. Per germline, CDR1 SGDLS and CDR2 YYNGEE. The CDR3 DNA reads TGTGCCAGCAGCGACGCAAGCGGGAGGTTGGCAGATACGCAGTATTTT. Amino acids: CASSDASGRLADTQYF.

The chain has TRBV28 and TRBJ1-1; D may be TRBD1 (6 bases). Trimming took 3 bases from V and 2 from J, leaving 13 bases between them. This CDR3 spans 15 amino acids. Germline V CDR1 and CDR2: MDHEN, SYDVKM. CDR3 loop: CASSLGRGYNTEAFF. CDR3 bases: TGTGCCAGCAGTTTGGGGAGGGGGTATAACACTGAAGCTTTCTTT.

The chain is built from TRBV7-2 and TRBJ2-5; maybe TRBD1 (5 bases). V was trimmed by 0 bases and J by 5 bases, leaving 10 bases between them. There are 14 residues in the CDR3. CDR1 and CDR2 from the germline V gene are SGHTA and FQGNSA. CDR3 sequence: CASSLAGAGETQYF. CDR3 nucleotides: TGTGCCAGCAGCTTAGCGGGCGCAGGGGAGACCCAGTACTTC.

The chain couples TRBV9 to TRBJ2-3; 9 bases are a match to TRBD2. Germline CDR1 is SGDLS and CDR2 is YYNGEE. The CDR3 spans 14 residues. V trimming: 3 bases; J trimming: 6 bases; junction bases outside the gene matches: 5. CDR3 region: CASSGTSAKDTQYF. The CDR3, as DNA: TGTGCCAGCAGCGGGACTAGCGCCAAGGATACGCAGTATTTT.

This chain links TRBV9 with TRBJ2-7, with D unresolved. CDR1 and CDR2 from the germline V gene are SGDLS and YYNGEE. The CDR3 has 13 amino acids. Trimming shortened V by 0 bases and J by 2 bases, and 6 bases separated the two germline ends. Here the CDR3 DNA reads TGTGCCAGCAGCGTAGCGGAACCCTACGAGCAGTACTTC. Amino acid sequence: CASSVAEPYEQYF.

This chain links TRBV6-5 with TRBJ1-1; D ambiguous. The length of the CDR3 is 14 residues. The germline V and J ends were trimmed by 3 bases and 4 bases, with 12 bases remaining between them. Germline CDR1 reads MNHEY; CDR2 reads SVGAGI. CDR3 coding DNA: TGTGCCAGCAGTTATTACGGATCAAGCACTGAAGCTTTCTTT. Amino acid sequence: CASSYYGSSTEAFF.

In this sample, this clone turned up once. This rearrangement joins TRBV5-1 to TRBJ1-3; 10 nucleotides match TRBD1. Germline CDR1 is SGHRS and CDR2 is YFSETQ. The CDR3 runs 17 residues. The ends lost 0 bases at V and 2 bases at J; junction bases unmatched: 5. CDR3 in amino acids: CASSLGQGARAGNTIYF. Written as DNA, the CDR3 is TGCGCCAGCAGCTTGGGACAGGGGGCTCGGGCTGGAAACACCATATATTTT.

As DNA, the CDR3 is TGTGCCAGCAGCGTTCCGGGAGCCATCACCGGGGAGCTGTTTTTT. As protein: CASSVPGAITGELFF. V and J are TRBV9 and TRBJ2-2; tentative D call: TRBD2 (6 bases). Germline CDR1 and CDR2: SGDLS and YYNGEE. This CDR3 spans 15 amino acids. V was cut by 2 bases and J by 4 bases, with 12 bases left in between.

The count of this clone is one. The chain has TRBV5-1 and TRBJ2-7; 8 bases match TRBD1. Trimming removed 2 bases from V and 6 bases from J; junction bases left unmatched: 7. Germline CDR1 is SGHRS and CDR2 is YFSETQ. This CDR3 has 14 amino acids. The CDR3, as DNA: TGCGCCAGCAGCTTAGGGACAGGCTCGGGCGAGCAGTACTTC. Translated, it gives CASSLGTGSGEQYF. Combining the CDR3 with reference TRBV5-1 and TRBJ2-7 gives the whole variable domain KAGVTQTPRYLIKTRGQQVTLSCSPISGHRSVSWYQQTPGQGLQFLFEYFSETQRNKGNFPGRFSGRQFSNSRSEMNVSTLELGDSALYLCASSLGTGSGEQYFGPGTRLTVT.

The table lists this clone with a count of one. This chain joins TRBV27 and TRBJ1-2, with 10 bases fitting TRBD1. This CDR3 has 13 amino acids. The germline V gene has CDR1 MNHEY and CDR2 SMNVEV (reference sequence). V lost 5 bases, J lost 12 bases, and 9 bases stayed unmatched. The CDR3 is CASSPTGTGEHTF. The DNA for the CDR3 is TGTGCCAGCAGTCCCACCGGGACAGGGGAACACACCTTC.

The gene calls are TRBV11-2 and TRBJ2-3; the D gene is possibly TRBD2 (6 bases). The CDR3 is 14 amino acids. Germline-derived CDR1 and CDR2 are SGHAT and FQNNGV. The V gene lost 4 bases and the J gene lost 0 bases, with 8 bases spanning the gap. CDR3 in DNA: TGTGCCAGCAGCTGGGCGGGAAGCACAGATACGCAGTATTTT. This sequence encodes CASSWAGSTDTQYF.

On this clone: With a far larger clone one base away, a read error is the likely cause. V is TRBV5-4 and J is TRBJ2-7, with 7 bases aligning to TRBD2. The CDR3 has 17 amino acids. Per the germline V gene, CDR1 is SGHNT and CDR2 is YYREEE (reference sequence). This chain's CDR3 is CASSLGGVGGNPYKQYF. CDR3 DNA: TGTGCCAGCAGCTTGGGTGGCGTCGGGGGGAACCCCTACAAGCAGTACTTC.

A few counts support this clone. This chain links TRBV14 with TRBJ2-7; TRBD2 might be the D (6 bases). The V gene lost 4 bases and the J gene lost 2 bases, with 12 bases spanning the gap. The CDR3 consists of 14 residues. CDR1 and CDR2 (germline): SGHDN, FVKESK. The CDR3 nucleotides read TGTGCCAGCAGCCTCCATTCGGGAGCCTACGAGCAGTACTTC. Its protein is CASSLHSGAYEQYF. Using reference TRBV14 and TRBJ2-7 for the parts outside the CDR3, the full variable domain is EAGVTQFPSHSVIEKGQTVTLRCDPISGHDNLYWYRRVMGKEIKFLLHFVKESKQDESGMPNNRFLAERTGGTYSTLKVQPAELEDSGVYFCASSLHSGAYEQYFGPGTRLTVT.

Only one count was recorded for this clone. The chain has TRBV6-5 and TRBJ1-5; D is perhaps TRBD1 (6 bases). The germline V and J ends were trimmed by 8 bases and 8 bases, with 16 bases remaining between them. This CDR3 is 13 amino acids long. Germline V CDR1 and CDR2: MNHEY, SVGAGI. The CDR3 DNA follows: TGTGCCAGCGCATCCAGGGGCACTGAGCCCCAGCATTTT. Translating it yields CASASRGTEPQHF.

This clone was seen a few times. The chain has TRBV28 and TRBJ2-7; perhaps TRBD2 as D (5 bases). CDR1 is MDHEN, CDR2 SYDVKM, per germline. This CDR3 region has 14 residues. Deletions cut 3 bases from V and 2 bases from J, with 11 bases between. The CDR3 region has the DNA TGTGCCAGCAGTTTTCCGGGAAGGGCCTACGAGCAGTACTTC. Protein product: CASSFPGRAYEQYF.

The V and J genes are TRBV18 and TRBJ2-1, with D hard to call. CDR3 length equals 14 residues. Trimming cost V 2 bases and J 9 bases, with 14 bases left between them. The germline V gene encodes CDR1 KGHSH and CDR2 LQKENI. The CDR3, as DNA: TGTGCCAGCTCACCATTGGCAGAGGCCCCTGAGCAGTTCTTC. Its protein product is CASSPLAEAPEQFF.

The V and J genes are TRBV4-3 and TRBJ2-7; 13 bases map to TRBD2. The CDR3 consists of 17 residues. The germline V gene has CDR1 LGHNA and CDR2 YSLEER. Trimming removed 0 bases from V and 2 bases from J; junction bases left unmatched: 4. DNA of the CDR3: TGCGCCAGCAGCCAAGATGGGGGACTAGCGGGACCCTACGAGCAGTACTTC. Protein sequence: CASSQDGGLAGPYEQYF.

This chain connects TRBV18 to TRBJ1-5; D ambiguous. The CDR3 has 13 amino acids. The V end was cut by 2 bases, the J end by 7 bases, with 9 bases between. Looked up from germline, CDR1 is KGHSH and CDR2 is LQKENI. CDR3 in amino acids: CASSPGEIQPQHF. DNA of the CDR3: TGTGCCAGCTCACCAGGGGAAATACAGCCCCAGCATTTT. Supplemented by reference TRBV18 and TRBJ1-5, the full variable domain reads NAGVMQNPRHLVRRRGQEARLRCSPMKGHSHVYWYRQLPEEGLKFMVYLQKENIIDESGMPKERFSAEFPKEGPSILRIQQVVRGDSAAYFCASSPGEIQPQHFGDGTRLSIL.

The chain combines TRBV5-5 with TRBJ2-2; D unclear. V was trimmed by 1 base and J by 6 bases, leaving 7 bases between them. The length of the CDR3 is 13 residues. CDR1 and CDR2 (germline): SGHKS, YYEKEE (reference sequence). The CDR3 coding sequence is TGTGCCAGCAGCTTGATGGCCGCCGGGGAGCTGTTTTTT. Amino acid sequence: CASSLMAAGELFF.